What follows are 32 T cell receptor beta chains derived from one specimen sequenced in a study of T cells in Graves' hyperthyroidism and ophthalmopathy. RNA transcripts gave rise to amplified TCR beta CDR3 regions. With the HTBI primer set, the TCR CDR3 went through a first round of RT-PCR. TCRdb re-called the multiplex PCR reads with MiXCR, one entry per CDR3 protein. The sample records approximately 560,000 distinct CDR3 sequences, 15% to 19% being singletons. The sample comprised blood. The receptors come from a woman between 25 and 40 years old with Graves' hyperthyroidism.

This clonotype turned up a few times. V gene TRBV28 combines with J gene TRBJ1-3; D is ambiguous. The germline CDR1 and CDR2 sequences are MDHEN and SYDVKM. Trimming stripped 2 bases from V and 0 bases from J, with 8 bases between. This CDR3 comprises 15 residues. CDR3 sequence: CASSLPHASGNTIYF. CDR3 sequence (DNA): TGTGCCAGCAGTTTACCCCACGCCTCTGGAAACACCATATATTTT.

Turning to this clonotype: Possible read error: a much larger clone is one base away. The CDR3 region is CASRHGESSYEQYF. In nucleotides, the CDR3 is TGCGCCAGCAGGCATGGGGAGAGCTCCTACGAGCAGTACTTC. The chain is built from TRBV5-1 and TRBJ2-7; D perhaps matches TRBD2 (5 bases). CDR1 is SGHRS and CDR2 is YFSETQ in the germline V gene. The CDR3 runs to 14 residues. The germline V and J ends were trimmed by 5 bases and 0 bases, with 12 bases remaining between them.

The J gene is TRBJ2-1, the V gene TRBV5-6; 9 bases agree with TRBD1. V dropped 3 bases and J dropped 5; count of bases not matched to a gene: 6. Germline V CDR1 and CDR2: SGHDT, YYEEEE. CDR3 size: 15 residues. The CDR3 reads CASSSGTGPNNEQFF. CDR3 DNA: TGTGCCAGCAGCTCCGGGACAGGGCCGAACAATGAGCAGTTCTTC.

This clonotype has ten or more counts. This chain uses TRBV28 with TRBJ2-7; D unresolved. V shed 2 bases and J shed 3 bases, with 11 bases lying between them. This CDR3 comprises 14 residues. Looked up from germline, CDR1 is MDHEN and CDR2 is SYDVKM. The CDR3: CASSLIDNHYEQYF. The CDR3 DNA reads TGTGCCAGCAGTTTAATCGACAATCACTACGAGCAGTACTTC.

This chain uses TRBV6-1 with TRBJ1-3; D unclear. The V and J ends lost 6 bases and 4 bases respectively, with 16 bases between them. The CDR3 is 15 amino acids. CDR1 and CDR2 from the germline V gene are MNHNS and SASEGT. Here the CDR3 reads CASSTKRPLGNTIYF. The CDR3 DNA reads TGTGCCAGCAGCACAAAACGACCGTTGGGAAACACCATATATTTT.

J is TRBJ1-1 and V is TRBV4-1, with 7 bases aligning to TRBD1. The length of the CDR3 is 15 residues. J lost 8 bases, V lost 2 bases, and 11 bases had no gene match. Germline V CDR1 and CDR2: MGHRA, YSYEKL. This CDR3 reads CASSQPGQTLVEAFF. As DNA, the CDR3 is TGCGCCAGCAGCCAACCGGGACAGACGCTGGTGGAAGCTTTCTTT.

This clonotype came up many times. This chain connects TRBV20-1 to TRBJ2-7, with TRBD2 identical over 7 bases. V was clipped by 6 bases and J by 0 bases; unmatched bases: 8. CDR1 is DFQATT, CDR2 SNEGSKA, per germline (reference sequence). The CDR3 extends over 14 amino acids. CDR3 in DNA: TGCAGTGCGTTTCTAGCGGAACTCTCCTACGAGCAGTACTTC. As protein: CSAFLAELSYEQYF.

This clonotype was seen more than once but under ten times. The chain links TRBV11-2 to TRBJ2-1; 7 nucleotides agree with TRBD2. The length of the CDR3 is 17 residues. CDR1 is SGHAT, CDR2 FQNNGV, per germline. With V trimmed by 0 bases and J by 4 bases, 9 bases remained unmatched. In DNA, the CDR3 is TGTGCCAGCAGCTTAGATTTTGGCGGGAGTCTTTACAATGAGCAGTTCTTC. The encoded protein is CASSLDFGGSLYNEQFF.

This clonotype was counted many times. The chain combines TRBV5-1 with TRBJ1-1; D remains ambiguous. CDR1 SGHRS and CDR2 YFSETQ come from the germline V gene. V lost 0 bases, J lost 6 bases, and 6 bases lay in between. The CDR3 has 12 residues. The chain's CDR3 is CASSLVNAEAFF. The CDR3 nucleotides read TGCGCCAGCAGCTTGGTTAATGCTGAAGCTTTCTTT.

The chain is built from TRBV7-6 and TRBJ1-2; D ambiguous. Germline-derived CDR1 and CDR2 are SGHVS and FNYEAQ. The CDR3 sequence is 14 residues long. V lost 5 bases, J lost 1 base, and 11 bases lay in between. This CDR3 is CASSPSGGNYGYTF. The CDR3, as DNA: TGTGCCAGCAGCCCCTCGGGCGGTAACTATGGCTACACCTTC.

V usage is TRBV9 and J usage is TRBJ2-7, with 10 bases that match TRBD1. The CDR3 covers 16 residues. Germline CDR1 is SGDLS and CDR2 is YYNGEE. Unmatched junction bases numbered 9, after V lost 3 bases and J lost 3 bases. This CDR3 is CASSGGSGTGVYEQYF. DNA for the CDR3: TGTGCCAGCAGCGGAGGGTCCGGGACAGGGGTCTACGAGCAGTACTTC.

This clonotype was detected many times. CDR3 in DNA: TGTGCCAGCAGCCTCCAAGGGGCTAGCGGGAGGGGTGAGGGCACAGATACGCAGTATTTT. Encoded protein: CASSLQGASGRGEGTDTQYF. The chain joins TRBV7-6 to TRBJ2-3, with 12 bases aligning to TRBD2. V lost 5 bases, J lost 1 base, and 16 bases stayed unmatched. Germline V gene sequence: CDR1 SGHVS, CDR2 FNYEAQ. This CDR3 region has 20 residues.

This clonotype was recorded at least ten times. This rearrangement joins TRBV7-2 to TRBJ1-2; no clear D. CDR3 length: 12 residues. Trimming stripped 2 bases from V and 7 bases from J, with 8 bases between. CDR1 SGHTA and CDR2 FQGNSA come from the germline V gene. CDR3 loop: CASSLLLVGYTF. Written as DNA, the CDR3 is TGTGCCAGCAGCTTATTGCTCGTTGGCTACACCTTC.

This clonotype came up a few times. The genes are TRBV10-3 and TRBJ2-3; 9 bases are a match to TRBD2. The CDR3 extends over 13 amino acids. J was trimmed by 3 bases and V by 6 bases; bases with no gene match: 1. Germline CDR1 is ENHRY and CDR2 is SYGVKD. CDR3 region: CAISAGGTDTQYF. As DNA, the CDR3 is TGTGCCATCAGCGCGGGAGGGACAGATACGCAGTATTTT.

This clonotype was detected many times. This chain joins TRBV24-1 and TRBJ2-1; TRBD2 agrees at 8 bases. The length of the CDR3 is 17 residues. Germline-derived CDR1 and CDR2 are KGHDR and SFDVKD. V shed 0 bases and J 9 bases; nucleotides not matched to a gene: 12. CDR3 nucleotide sequence: TGTGCCACCAGTGATTTGGCTAGCGGGCTACTCACGGGTGAGCAGTTCTTC. This gives the protein CATSDLASGLLTGEQFF.

This clonotype was observed many times. The chain couples TRBV7-2 to TRBJ1-2; TRBD1 aligns across 10 bases. V lost 0 bases to trimming and J lost 2 bases; unmatched junction nucleotides: 6. CDR1 is SGHTA and CDR2 is FQGNSA in the germline V gene. The CDR3 covers 17 residues. CDR3 in amino acids: CASSLALMGQGNYGYTF. CDR3 nucleotides: TGTGCCAGCAGCTTAGCGCTAATGGGACAGGGGAACTATGGCTACACCTTC.

This clonotype was observed at least ten times. The gene calls are TRBV7-6 and TRBJ2-1; 7 bases are a match to TRBD2. Germline CDR1 and CDR2: SGHVS and FNYEAQ. CDR3 size: 13 residues. V was pared by 5 bases and J by 8 bases, with 6 bases of the junction left unmatched. As DNA, the CDR3 is TGTGCCAGCAGCCCCAGTGGGGGGGATGAGCAGTTCTTC. Translated: CASSPSGGDEQFF.

The rearrangement joins TRBV9 to TRBJ2-5, with 8 bases identical to TRBD1. From germline, CDR1 is SGDLS and CDR2 YYNGEE. V shed 3 bases and J 5 bases; nucleotides not matched to a gene: 9. The CDR3 covers 15 residues. The CDR3, as DNA: TGTGCCAGCAGCGCCTCAGGGACAGGAGGCGAGACCCAGTACTTC. It specifies CASSASGTGGETQYF.

The table lists this clonotype with a count of one. This chain connects TRBV7-2 to TRBJ2-5; D is perhaps TRBD1 (6 bases). V was clipped by 6 bases and J by 1 base, with 12 bases between them. This CDR3 is 14 amino acids long. The germline V gene has CDR1 SGHTA and CDR2 FQGNSA. CDR3 sequence (DNA): TGTGCCAGCAGATCGACAGGACTCCAAGAGACCCAGTACTTC. It is translated as CASRSTGLQETQYF.

This rearrangement joins TRBV5-6 to TRBJ2-1; 7 bases agree with TRBD2. The CDR3 has 14 amino acids. CDR1 is SGHDT, CDR2 YYEEEE, per germline. Trimming removed 6 bases from V and 7 bases from J; junction bases left unmatched: 10. The CDR3: CASTGGSWGNEQFF. The DNA for the CDR3 is TGTGCCAGCACGGGCGGGAGTTGGGGGAATGAGCAGTTCTTC. Variable domain in full (rest from reference TRBV5-6 and TRBJ2-1): DAGVTQSPTHLIKTRGQQVTLRCSPKSGHDTVSWYQQALGQGPQFIFQYYEEEERQRGNFPDRFSGHQFPNYSSELNVNALLLGDSALYLCASTGGSWGNEQFFGPGTRLTVL.

This clonotype was counted many times. V is TRBV5-1 and J is TRBJ2-7, with a weak D call TRBD2 (7 bases). There are 13 residues in the CDR3. Per germline, CDR1 SGHRS and CDR2 YFSETQ. The V end lost 8 bases, the J end lost 4 bases, and 16 bases lay between the germline ends. The CDR3 sequence is CASSRGGFYEQYF. For the CDR3, the DNA is TGCGCCAGTAGTAGGGGGGGCTTTTACGAGCAGTACTTC.

This clonotype has just one count. V and J are TRBV10-3 and TRBJ2-7, with 14 bases lining up with TRBD2. This CDR3 spans 14 amino acids. The J segment lost 7 bases and the V segment lost 7 bases, leaving 6 bases of the junction unmatched. The germline V gene encodes CDR1 ENHRY and CDR2 SYGVKD. CDR3 protein: CAIKGTSGSEEQYF. For the CDR3, the DNA is TGTGCCATCAAGGGGACTAGCGGGAGTGAAGAGCAGTACTTC.

This clonotype came up many times. Here the CDR3 reads CASSPIARGTYEQYF. As DNA, the CDR3 is TGTGCCAGCTCACCCATCGCTAGGGGAACATACGAGCAGTACTTC. The chain couples TRBV18 to TRBJ2-7, with D perhaps TRBD1 (5 bases). Germline CDR1 and CDR2: KGHSH and LQKENI. V dropped 3 bases and J dropped 4 bases, with 16 bases sitting between them. The CDR3 covers 15 residues.

The table lists this clonotype with many counts. This sequence joins TRBV6-2 or TRBV6-3 and TRBJ2-1, with D perhaps matching TRBD1 (6 bases). Germline V gene sequence: CDR1 MNHEY, CDR2 SVGEGT. The CDR3 extends over 15 amino acids. The V and J ends lost 6 bases and 5 bases respectively, with 17 bases between them. CDR3 bases: TGTGCCAGCAGATCCCCCGACAGGATTAACAATGAGCAGTTCTTC. Protein product: CASRSPDRINNEQFF.

This clonotype has a handful of counts. The CDR3 DNA is TGTGCCAGCAGCAGCGATTTGAGCACTGAAGCTTTCTTT. This encodes CASSSDLSTEAFF. The V and J genes are TRBV14 and TRBJ1-1; D is unclear. The germline CDR1 and CDR2 sequences are SGHDN and FVKESK. CDR3 length: 13 amino acids. V lost 5 bases and J 4 bases, leaving 11 bases between the germline ends.

This clonotype came up a few times. The chain's CDR3 is CANSGTGVTGELFF. The CDR3 DNA reads TGTGCCAATTCCGGGACAGGGGTTACCGGGGAGCTGTTTTTT. The rearrangement uses TRBV6-1 and TRBJ2-2; TRBD1 aligns across 10 bases. J lost 5 bases, V lost 10 bases, and 7 bases had no gene match. Germline values: CDR1 MNHNS, CDR2 SASEGT. The length of the CDR3 is 14 residues.

The chain employs TRBV19 and TRBJ2-2; D unresolved. The CDR3 totals 11 residues. V dropped 3 bases and J dropped 8 bases, with 4 bases sitting between them. Germline V gene sequence: CDR1 LNHDA, CDR2 SQIVND (reference sequence). CDR3 protein: CASSIEGELFF. CDR3 coding DNA: TGTGCCAGTAGTATCGAAGGGGAGCTGTTTTTT.

This clonotype was seen many times. The chain recombines TRBV20-1 with TRBJ2-3; 8 nucleotides match TRBD2. The CDR3 is made up of 15 amino acids. The germline CDR1 and CDR2 sequences are DFQATT and SNEGSKA (reference sequence). The V segment lost 0 bases and the J segment 3 bases; nucleotides outside the gene matches: 5. In DNA form, the CDR3 reads TGCAGTGCTAGAGAAGCGGGAGTTGAAACAGATACGCAGTATTTT. Translated: CSAREAGVETDTQYF.

This clonotype was detected a few times. The chain joins TRBV30 to TRBJ2-2, with 11 nucleotides matching TRBD2. Trimming took 3 bases from V and 8 from J; bases not matched to a gene: 2. Germline lookup yields CDR1 GTSNPN and CDR2 SVGIG (reference sequence). The CDR3 consists of 13 residues. CDR3 DNA sequence: TGTGCCTGGAGGGGGACTAGCGGTGGGGAGCTGTTTTTT. Protein product: CAWRGTSGGELFF.

This clonotype has at least ten counts. The CDR3 region is CASRDLGQPYGYTF. The CDR3, as DNA: TGTGCCAGCAGAGACCTGGGACAGCCCTATGGCTACACCTTC. The genes are TRBV27 and TRBJ1-2, with 7 bases lining up with TRBD1. The germline V gene has CDR1 MNHEY and CDR2 SMNVEV (reference sequence). This CDR3 is built from 14 residues. Unmatched junction bases numbered 8, after V lost 6 bases and J lost 4 bases.

V is TRBV5-1 and J is TRBJ2-7, with D hard to call. The J call may not be correct, given that the DNA end is closer to TRBJ2-1. The CDR3 covers 13 residues. In germline, CDR1 is SGHRS, CDR2 YFSETQ. In DNA, the CDR3 is TGCGCCAGCAGCTTGGCCAGCCCCTACGAGCAGTTCTTC. It is translated as CASSLASPYEQFF.

The chain is built from TRBV7-3 and TRBJ2-2; 9 bases agree with TRBD1. J gave up 6 bases and V 4 bases, and 6 bases lay outside the gene matches. Germline lookup yields CDR1 SGHTA and CDR2 FQGTGA. The length of the CDR3 is 15 residues. CDR3 residues: CASSSTGTGSGELFF. CDR3 sequence (DNA): TGTGCCAGCAGCTCCACCGGGACAGGGTCCGGGGAGCTGTTTTTT.